Only one count was recorded for the clone carrying this TCR beta chain. Per the original methods: Nucleated cell counts were estimated from reference gene primer amplification. The method was immunoSEQ multiplex PCR; TCRdb's version includes in-frame clones alone and lacks a portion of them. D and trimming were read from the DNA, whereas the V and J calls and clone size are those reported in that table. The sample has 120,000 to 150,000 clones; approximately 84% are singletons. The record originates from a study of blood T cell repertoires in COVID-19. On the study more broadly: The origin of the acute and convalescent COVID-19 samples was the United States, Italy and Spain. Sources were T cells, B-cell-depleted T cells, or PBMCs; the material itself was cDNA or gDNA.

The sample comprised peripheral blood. The clonotype originates from a human donor with acute or convalescent COVID-19. The donor label of this sample is uncertain.

The CDR3 spells CASSHRQGSGYTF. Here the CDR3 DNA reads TGTGCCAGCAGCCACAGACAGGGGTCGGGCTACACCTTC. This chain connects TRBV7-3 to TRBJ1-2; 8 bases are a match to TRBD1. The CDR3 spans 13 residues. The trim removed 5 bases at V and 8 bases at J, leaving 7 bases unmatched. Germline lookup yields CDR1 SGHTA and CDR2 FQGTGA.